This section outlines one T cell receptor (beta chain) sequence together with its context. How the authors handled the data: Estimation of nucleated cell counts was performed using reference gene primer amplification. Profiling relied on immunoSEQ multiplex PCR, and the TCRdb table lists in-frame clones only, not all of them. That table supplies the V and J calls and clone size; D and trimming were determined from the DNA. The sample has 85,000 or so clones, 81% seen once. The entry originates in a study of blood T cell repertoires in COVID-19. For the study at large: The United States, Italy and Spain provided the acute and convalescent COVID-19 samples. The cDNA or gDNA used as material had been derived from T cells, B-cell-depleted T cells, or PBMCs.

CDR1 and CDR2 from the germline V gene are LNHNV and YYDKDF (reference sequence). The CDR3 is made up of 15 amino acids. V lost 2 bases and J lost 3; bases outside the gene matches: 7. Sequencing used peripheral blood. The clonotype comes from an older man with acute or convalescent COVID-19. The chain links TRBV15 to TRBJ2-7; 7 nucleotides line up with TRBD2. The CDR3 DNA sequence: TGTGCCACCAGCAGAAGCAGTCCTAGCGGCTACGAGCAGTACTTC. Residues: CATSRSSPSGYEQYF.